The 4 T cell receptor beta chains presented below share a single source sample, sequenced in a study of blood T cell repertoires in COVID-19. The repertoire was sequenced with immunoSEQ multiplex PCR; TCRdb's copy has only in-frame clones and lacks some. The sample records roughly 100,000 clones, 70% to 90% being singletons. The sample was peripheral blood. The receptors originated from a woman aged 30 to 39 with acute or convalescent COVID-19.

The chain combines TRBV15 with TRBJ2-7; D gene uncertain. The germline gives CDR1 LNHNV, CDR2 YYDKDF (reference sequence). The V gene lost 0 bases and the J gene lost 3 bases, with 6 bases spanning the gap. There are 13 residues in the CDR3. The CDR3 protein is CATSRDRHYEQYF. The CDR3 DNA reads TGTGCCACCAGCAGAGACAGACACTACGAGCAGTACTTC.

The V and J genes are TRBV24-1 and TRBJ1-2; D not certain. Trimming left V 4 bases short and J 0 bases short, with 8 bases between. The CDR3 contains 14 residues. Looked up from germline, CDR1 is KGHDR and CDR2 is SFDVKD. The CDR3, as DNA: TGTGCCACCAGTGAATCACACGCTAACTATGGCTACACCTTC. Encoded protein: CATSESHANYGYTF.

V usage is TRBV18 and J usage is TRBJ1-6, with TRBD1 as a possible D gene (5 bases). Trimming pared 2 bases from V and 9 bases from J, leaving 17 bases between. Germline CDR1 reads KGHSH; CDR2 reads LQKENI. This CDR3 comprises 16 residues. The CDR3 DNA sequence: TGTGCCAGCTCACCAGGGTCCCAAAGGGGTAGTTCACCCCTCCACTTT. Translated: CASSPGSQRGSSPLHF.

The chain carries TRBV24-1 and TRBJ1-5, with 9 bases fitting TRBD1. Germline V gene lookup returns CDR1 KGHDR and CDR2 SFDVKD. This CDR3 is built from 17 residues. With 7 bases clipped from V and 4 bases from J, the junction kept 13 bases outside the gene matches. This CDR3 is CATRDRGPSHHNQPQHF. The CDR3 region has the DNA TGTGCCACCAGGGACAGGGGACCTTCCCACCATAATCAGCCCCAGCATTTT.